One and the same sample provided the 10 T cell receptor beta chains below, sequenced in a study of post-analysis software for immune sequencing data. General study results and limits: Controls showed lower frequencies than patients for several TRBV segments, and TRBV5-6, TRBV5-1 and TRBV20-1 were among these.

For these TCRs, the target antigens are not known. The authors incorporated unique molecular identifiers into the TCR beta cDNA libraries. A single record per CDR3 protein comes from TCRdb applying MiXCR to the PCR reads. The sample includes about 770,000 distinct CDR3 sequences, around 45% of them seen just once. Material for sequencing was blood. These receptor sequences come from a girl aged 5-17 years with multiple sclerosis.

The chain has TRBV7-6 and TRBJ2-4; maybe TRBD2 (6 bases). TRBJ2-7 explains the end of the DNA better; the J call may be wrong. CDR1 and CDR2 (germline): SGHVS, FNYEAQ. The CDR3 length is 15 residues. The CDR3 spells CASSLEFGGSPEQYF. The CDR3 nucleotides are TGTGCCAGCAGCTTAGAATTCGGGGGTAGCCCCGAGCAGTACTTC.

V is TRBV4-1 and J is TRBJ2-5; no clear D. TRBJ2-7 matches the DNA end more closely, so the J call is doubtful. CDR3 length: 15 amino acids. Germline V CDR1 and CDR2: MGHRA, YSYEKL. CDR3 in amino acids: CASSQDGQFLYEQYF. CDR3 nucleotides: TGCGCCAGCAGCCAAGATGGGCAGTTTCTCTACGAGCAGTACTTC.

The chain has TRBV5-4 and TRBJ2-5; 7 positions match TRBD1. Germline loops: CDR1 SGHNT, CDR2 YYREEE (reference sequence). Trimming took 0 bases from V and 5 from J; bases not matched to a gene: 13. The CDR3 is 17 residues long. The CDR3 DNA sequence: TGTGCCAGCAGCTTGGGACAGGGCACGGGACCCGGGGAGACCCAGTACTTC. This encodes CASSLGQGTGPGETQYF.

The chain is built from TRBV12-3 or TRBV12-4 and TRBJ1-1, with D maybe TRBD1 (5 bases). This CDR3 has 18 amino acids. Trimming shortened V by 1 base and J by 0 bases, and 18 bases separated the two germline ends. The CDR3 nucleotides read TGTGCCAGCAGTTTAGGTATTCATTGGGGGGTCTTGAACACTGAAGCTTTCTTT. Amino acid sequence: CASSLGIHWGVLNTEAFF.

This clonotype has a handful of counts. The chain has TRBV20-1 and TRBJ2-5; 11 nucleotides agree with TRBD2. The J call may be faulty, since TRBJ2-7 better matches the DNA end. Germline V gene sequence: CDR1 DFQATT, CDR2 SNEGSKA (reference sequence). This CDR3 region has 14 residues. DNA of the CDR3: TGCAGTGCACAACTAGCGGGAGTTTCGGACGAGCAGTACTTC. Its translation: CSAQLAGVSDEQYF.

This CDR3 reads CASSPGQGARYTEAFF. CDR3 sequence (DNA): TGTGCCAGCAGCCCAGGGCAGGGGGCACGGTACACTGAAGCTTTCTTT. The chain uses TRBV7-9 and TRBJ1-1, with TRBD1 matching 8 bases. J was trimmed by 3 bases and V by 5 bases; bases with no gene match: 11. The CDR3 runs 16 residues. The germline V gene has CDR1 SEHNR and CDR2 FQNEAQ (reference sequence).

This clonotype has just a few counts. The gene calls are TRBV20-1 and TRBJ2-1; D tentatively fits TRBD1 or TRBD2 (7 bases each). The germline gives CDR1 DFQATT, CDR2 SNEGSKA (reference sequence). This CDR3 contains 14 residues. V gave up 3 bases and J gave up 4 bases, with 13 bases separating them. The CDR3 nucleotides read TGCAGTGCTAGGGGGCAGGGGGGGTACAATGAGCAGTTCTTC. It encodes CSARGQGGYNEQFF.

The chain uses TRBV6-4 and TRBJ2-7; 10 bases line up with TRBD1. J was trimmed by 5 bases and V by 8 bases; bases with no gene match: 9. Per the germline V gene, CDR1 is MRHNA and CDR2 is SNTAGT. The CDR3 runs 14 residues. DNA of the CDR3: TGTGCCAGCGCACCGACAGGGGGCTTGGACGAGCAGTACTTC. Its protein product is CASAPTGGLDEQYF.

V usage is TRBV28 and J usage is TRBJ1-2, with D unresolved. The CDR3 spans 15 residues. V shed 6 bases and J shed 4 bases, with 18 bases lying between them. The germline CDR1 and CDR2 sequences are MDHEN and SYDVKM. For the CDR3, the DNA is TGTGCCAGCAGCCCCACGGCCGAGAAGGGCTATGGCTACACCTTC. Translation: CASSPTAEKGYGYTF.

There are a few counts of this clonotype. The chain combines TRBV10-2 with TRBJ2-1; D is unresolved. V was shortened by 5 bases and J by 1 base, with 9 bases between the two germline ends. Germline lookup yields CDR1 WSHSY and CDR2 SAAADI. The CDR3 loop spans 14 amino acids. The CDR3 region is CASSPSLSYNEQFF. The CDR3 DNA reads TGCGCCAGCAGTCCCAGCCTATCCTACAATGAGCAGTTCTTC.